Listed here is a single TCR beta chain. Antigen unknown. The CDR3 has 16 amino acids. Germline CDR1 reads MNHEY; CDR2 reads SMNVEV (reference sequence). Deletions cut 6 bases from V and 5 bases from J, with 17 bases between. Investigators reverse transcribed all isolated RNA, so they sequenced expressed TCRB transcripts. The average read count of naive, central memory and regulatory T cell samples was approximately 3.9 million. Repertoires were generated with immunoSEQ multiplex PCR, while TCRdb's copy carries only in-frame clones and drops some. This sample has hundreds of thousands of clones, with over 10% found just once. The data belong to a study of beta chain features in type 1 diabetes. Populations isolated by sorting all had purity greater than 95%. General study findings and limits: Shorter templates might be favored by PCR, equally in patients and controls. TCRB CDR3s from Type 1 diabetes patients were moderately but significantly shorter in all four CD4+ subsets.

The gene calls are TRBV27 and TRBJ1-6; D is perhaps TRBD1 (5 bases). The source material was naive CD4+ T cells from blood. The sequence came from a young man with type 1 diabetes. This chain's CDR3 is CASSRRLAGNNSPLHF. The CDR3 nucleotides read TGTGCCAGCAGCCGACGTCTGGCAGGGAATAATTCACCCCTCCACTTT.